This TCR beta chain was identified during a study of blood T cell repertoires in COVID-19. In the study overall: Acute and convalescent COVID-19 specimens originated in the United States, Italy and Spain. T cells, B-cell-depleted T cells, or PBMCs supplied cDNA or gDNA.

Individuals aged about 18 to 89 years were recruited from 20 to 25 US areas. Trimming took 4 bases from V and 5 from J; bases not matched to a gene: 12. The CDR3 runs 16 residues. Germline V gene data show CDR1 as SGDLS and CDR2 as YYNGEE. Produced via immunoSEQ multiplex PCR; TCRdb's table is partial and in-frame only. The sample lists roughly 290,000 clones, 70% to 90% occurring once. This TCR derives from a woman aged 30 to 39 who had recovered from COVID-19. V and J are TRBV9 and TRBJ2-3, with TRBD2 identical over 8 bases. Source material: PBMCs or T cells enriched from blood (not recorded which). This chain's CDR3 is CASSPRTSNQQDTQYF. In DNA, the CDR3 is TGTGCCAGCAGCCCACGGACTAGCAATCAACAAGATACGCAGTATTTT.